Following are 32 T cell receptor beta chains from one sample sequenced in a study of T-cell memory formation after mild COVID-19. Each CDR3 protein is one row after TCRdb ran MiXCR on the 5' RACE reads. This sample has 270,000 or so distinct CDR3 sequences; about 20% occur once, and the top ten carry about 23%. The sample taken for sequencing was PBMCs or a T cell subset sorted from them (not recorded which). These receptors were obtained from a man aged 18 to 30 who had mild COVID-19 (a few samples of this study predate the infection). Cell type and time point are not known.

This chain connects TRBV5-6 to TRBJ2-3, with D hard to call. In germline, CDR1 is SGHDT, CDR2 YYEEEE. V gave up 0 bases and J gave up 3 bases, with 14 bases separating them. The CDR3 runs 16 residues. The CDR3 spells CASSLAPIGITDTQYF. CDR3 DNA: TGTGCCAGCAGCTTGGCCCCTATTGGGATAACAGATACGCAGTATTTT.

This clonotype occurred many times. This chain uses TRBV7-8 with TRBJ2-2, with 9 bases fitting TRBD1. The germline V gene has CDR1 SGHVS and CDR2 FQNEAQ. CDR3 length equals 17 residues. The ends lost 2 bases at V and 3 bases at J; junction bases unmatched: 7. The CDR3 is CASSLMGTGMYTGELFF. The CDR3 bases are TGTGCCAGCAGCTTAATGGGGACAGGGATGTACACCGGGGAGCTGTTTTTT. The whole variable domain, remainder taken from reference TRBV7-8 and TRBJ2-2, is GAGVSQSPRYKVAKRGQDVALRCDPISGHVSLFWYQQALGQGPEFLTYFQNEAQLDKSGLPSDRFFAERPEGSVSTLKIQRTQQEDSAVYLCASSLMGTGMYTGELFFGEGSRLTVL.

The J gene is TRBJ2-2, the V gene TRBV18; 8 bases are shared with TRBD1. This CDR3 is built from 17 residues. J gave up 3 bases and V 1 base, and 7 bases lay outside the gene matches. CDR1 and CDR2 (germline): KGHSH, LQKENI. CDR3 sequence: CASSPLALTGDTGELFF. In DNA form, the CDR3 reads TGTGCCAGCTCACCACTCGCCCTGACAGGGGACACCGGGGAGCTGTTTTTT.

The chain employs TRBV18 and TRBJ2-1, with TRBD2 matching over 7 bases. The germline V gene encodes CDR1 KGHSH and CDR2 LQKENI. The CDR3 is 16 residues long. The junction had 7 bases not matched to a gene; V was cut back by 3 bases and J by 2 bases. CDR3 residues: CASSPSMGGAYNEQFF. The CDR3 DNA reads as TGTGCCAGCTCACCGTCAATGGGGGGGGCCTACAATGAGCAGTTCTTC.

The chain carries TRBV12-5 and TRBJ2-1; D possibly matches TRBD1 or TRBD2 (7 bases each). V lost 2 bases, J lost 6 bases, and 17 bases lay in between. The CDR3 spans 16 residues. CDR1 LGHNT and CDR2 FRNRAP come from the germline V gene. The CDR3 region has the DNA TGTGCTAGTGGTTTGTGGGAGGGGGCCCTGGTCAATGAGCAGTTCTTC. This sequence encodes CASGLWEGALVNEQFF.

This clonotype was picked up many times. The chain links TRBV29-1 to TRBJ2-5; 7 nucleotides align to TRBD1. This CDR3 is built from 12 residues. In germline, CDR1 is SQVTM, CDR2 ANQGSEA. Trimming cost V 7 bases and J 5 bases; bases outside gene matches: 7. The CDR3 DNA follows: TGCAGCGGACGACAGGGAGTTGAGACCCAGTACTTC. Encoded protein: CSGRQGVETQYF.

CDR3 protein: CSARHGIRSYEQYV. In DNA form, the CDR3 reads TGCAGTGCTAGACACGGGATCCGGTCCTACGAGCAGTACGTC. The genes are TRBV20-1 and TRBJ2-7, with TRBD2 as a possible D gene (5 bases). V was clipped by 2 bases and J by 1 base, with 12 bases between them. Germline values: CDR1 DFQATT, CDR2 SNEGSKA (reference sequence). This CDR3 is built from 14 residues.

This chain links TRBV6-1 with TRBJ1-2, with 8 bases matching TRBD1. Germline V lookup: CDR1 MNHNS, CDR2 SASEGT. This CDR3 region has 15 residues. V shed 2 bases, J shed 3 bases, and the junction held 5 bases outside the gene matches. The CDR3 bases are TGTGCCAGCAGTGAACCAGGGGGCGTAGACTATGGCTACACCTTC. Protein sequence: CASSEPGGVDYGYTF.

A remark on this clonotype: The junction and the germline gene differ at one end; a read error may be behind it. This chain uses TRBV20-1 with TRBJ1-5; 11 bases map to TRBD1. The CDR3 covers 14 residues. Germline assignment: CDR1 DFQATT and CDR2 SNEGSKA (reference sequence). The CDR3 DNA reads TGCAGTACTAGGGGACAGGGGGATTGGGAGCCCCAGCATTTT. Protein product: CSTRGQGDWEPQHF.

The rearrangement joins TRBV28 to TRBJ1-1, with unresolved D. The CDR3 is 11 amino acids. Trimming shortened V by 8 bases and J by 11 bases, and 15 bases separated the two germline ends. In germline, CDR1 is MDHEN, CDR2 SYDVKM. The CDR3 nucleotides read TGTGCCAGCTGTCGTGGCACATGGGCTTTCTTT. Translating gives CASCRGTWAFF.

This clonotype was picked up a small number of times. This sequence joins TRBV18 and TRBJ1-1, with D possibly being TRBD1 (6 bases). Germline loops: CDR1 KGHSH, CDR2 LQKENI. Trimming took off 4 bases at V and 3 bases at J, with 12 bases between the two ends. The CDR3 totals 14 residues. The CDR3 loop reads CASSLDRYYTEAFF. For the CDR3, the DNA is TGTGCCAGCTCACTAGACAGGTATTACACTGAAGCTTTCTTT.

For the CDR3, the DNA is TGTGCCAGCAGCCGCTGGGCAGGGGAGCTGTTTTTT. Protein product: CASSRWAGELFF. This sequence joins TRBV11-3 and TRBJ2-2; D remains ambiguous. The germline gives CDR1 SGHNT, CDR2 YENEEA. V dropped 5 bases and J dropped 8 bases, with 9 bases sitting between them. The CDR3 covers 12 residues.

The CDR3 nucleotides read TGTGCCAGCAGCTATTTGACAGTCTACAATGAGCAGTTCTTC. Translated, it gives CASSYLTVYNEQFF. This chain connects TRBV5-5 to TRBJ2-1, with D tentatively TRBD1 (5 bases). This CDR3 contains 14 residues. Germline V gene sequence: CDR1 SGHKS, CDR2 YYEKEE (reference sequence). Between the trimmed V and J ends, which lost 3 bases and 3 bases, there was a span of 10 bases.

There are many counts of this clonotype. The J gene is TRBJ2-7, the V gene TRBV18, with 12 bases identical to TRBD2. Germline V gene data show CDR1 as KGHSH and CDR2 as LQKENI. The trim removed 3 bases at V and 7 bases at J, leaving 10 bases unmatched. There are 16 residues in the CDR3. The CDR3 loop reads CASSPITSGRTGEQYF. The CDR3 coding sequence is TGTGCCAGCTCACCGATAACTAGCGGGAGGACGGGGGAGCAGTACTTC.

Ten or more counts support this clonotype. This chain links TRBV5-6 with TRBJ1-1; TRBD1 might be the D (5 bases). There are 16 residues in the CDR3. The ends were cut back, 2 bases at V and 2 bases at J, with 16 bases in the middle. CDR1 and CDR2 from the germline V gene are SGHDT and YYEEEE. The CDR3 DNA is TGTGCCAGCAGCTTCCAGGGTCACCGTCCTAACACTGAAGCTTTCTTT. Its protein product is CASSFQGHRPNTEAFF.

This clonotype turned up a few times. The gene calls are TRBV9 and TRBJ2-1; 7 bases line up with TRBD2. This CDR3 comprises 14 residues. The ends lost 4 bases at V and 6 bases at J; junction bases unmatched: 7. The germline CDR1 and CDR2 sequences are SGDLS and YYNGEE. CDR3 nucleotides: TGTGCCAGCAGCTTCGAGGGCGGGGGCAATGAGCAGTTCTTC. It is translated as CASSFEGGGNEQFF.

The chain couples TRBV6-5 to TRBJ2-7, with D possibly being TRBD1 or TRBD2 (5 bases each). The CDR3 loop spans 12 amino acids. V was clipped by 5 bases and J by 3 bases, with 8 bases between them. CDR1 MNHEY and CDR2 SVGAGI come from the germline V gene. The CDR3 protein is CASSGDGYEQYV. The DNA for the CDR3 is TGTGCCAGCAGTGGGGACGGCTACGAGCAGTACGTC.

The gene calls are TRBV7-3 and TRBJ2-2, with a possible D match to TRBD2 (5 bases). Trimming stripped 1 base from V and 4 bases from J, with 13 bases between. Per germline, CDR1 SGHTA and CDR2 FQGTGA. The CDR3 is 16 amino acids. In DNA, the CDR3 is TGTGCCAGCAGCTTAAGTACAGCTGCGGGCACCGGGGAGCTGTTTTTT. Translation gives CASSLSTAAGTGELFF.

This clonotype came up a few times. The chain uses TRBV12-3 or TRBV12-4 and TRBJ2-7; tentatively, D is TRBD2 (6 bases). V was cut by 5 bases and J by 6 bases, with 17 bases left in between. This CDR3 has 14 amino acids. The CDR3 here is CASSGWAGSGEQYF. CDR3 nucleotide sequence: TGTGCCAGCAGTGGCTGGGCGGGGTCCGGCGAGCAGTACTTC.

A few counts support this clonotype. V gene TRBV6-5 combines with J gene TRBJ1-3, with 7 positions matching TRBD1. CDR1 MNHEY and CDR2 SVGAGI come from the germline V gene. This CDR3 has 15 amino acids. Germline trimming cut 8 bases from V and 4 bases from J; bases unmatched to any gene: 11. CDR3 nucleotides: TGTGCCAGCCGCGACAGGGAAAGGAAAGGAAACACCATATATTTT. It encodes CASRDRERKGNTIYF.

This clonotype was observed a handful of times. The CDR3 protein is CATRPGTGEVTGANVLTF. Here the CDR3 DNA reads TGTGCCACCCGTCCCGGGACAGGGGAAGTCACTGGGGCCAACGTCCTGACTTTC. The chain is built from TRBV10-3 and TRBJ2-6, with 10 bases matching TRBD1. The CDR3 spans 18 residues. V trimming: 10 bases; J trimming: 2 bases; junction bases outside the gene matches: 14. The V gene's germline CDR1 is ENHRY and CDR2 SYGVKD.

The CDR3 region is CASSRSSGGYQETQYF. The CDR3 nucleotides are TGTGCCAGCAGCCGGTCTAGCGGGGGATACCAAGAGACCCAGTACTTC. The chain joins TRBV11-2 to TRBJ2-5, with 10 bases fitting TRBD2. The CDR3 sequence is 16 residues long. Germline V gene sequence: CDR1 SGHAT, CDR2 FQNNGV. V trimming: 5 bases; J trimming: 0 bases; junction bases outside the gene matches: 6.

The chain joins TRBV4-1 to TRBJ2-5; D remains ambiguous. The CDR3 totals 14 residues. Germline CDR1 MGHRA, CDR2 YSYEKL. Trimming shortened V by 0 bases and J by 5 bases, and 10 bases separated the two germline ends. The CDR3 coding sequence is TGCGCCAGCAGCCAAGATTCGACGACGGAGACCCAGTACTTC. Translating gives CASSQDSTTETQYF.

This clonotype appeared many times. The chain combines TRBV20-1 with TRBJ2-3; D is unclear. Germline CDR1 is DFQATT and CDR2 is SNEGSKA (reference sequence). The V and J ends lost 1 base and 2 bases respectively, with 4 bases between them. This CDR3 has 12 residues. CDR3 nucleotide sequence: TGCAGTGCTAGAGGGACCACAGATACGCAGTATTTT. Its translation: CSARGTTDTQYF.

The table lists this clonotype with a few counts. J is TRBJ2-1 and V is TRBV6-5, with D possibly matching TRBD1 (6 bases). The germline V gene encodes CDR1 MNHEY and CDR2 SVGAGI. Trimming took 4 bases from V and 10 from J, leaving 26 bases between them. The CDR3 runs 17 residues. The chain's CDR3 is CASSLFGRGRGNVEQFF. DNA of the CDR3: TGTGCCAGCAGTTTATTCGGCAGAGGCAGGGGCAATGTCGAGCAGTTCTTC.

The chain links TRBV9 to TRBJ1-5, with TRBD1 identical over 7 bases. Trimming removed 0 bases from V and 11 bases from J; junction bases left unmatched: 5. The CDR3 is 13 residues long. CDR1 SGDLS and CDR2 YYNGEE come from the germline V gene. CDR3 loop: CASSVEGAGTQHF. The CDR3 coding sequence is TGTGCCAGCAGCGTAGAGGGGGCTGGGACCCAGCATTTT.

The V call is TRBV11-2, the J call TRBJ2-1; a weak D match, TRBD2 (7 bases). CDR1 SGHAT and CDR2 FQNNGV come from the germline V gene. The CDR3 is made up of 15 amino acids. Trimming took off 5 bases at V and 3 bases at J, with 14 bases between the two ends. This CDR3 is CASSTSGGGYNEQFF. As DNA, the CDR3 is TGTGCCAGCAGCACTTCGGGGGGCGGCTACAATGAGCAGTTCTTC.

The rearrangement uses TRBV9 and TRBJ1-3; D is ambiguous. Germline CDR1 is SGDLS and CDR2 is YYNGEE. Trimming pared 0 bases from V and 2 bases from J, leaving 12 bases between. The CDR3 is 16 residues long. CDR3 protein: CASSVDLKYAGNTIYF. DNA of the CDR3: TGTGCCAGCAGCGTAGACTTGAAGTACGCTGGAAACACCATATATTTT.

This clonotype has a handful of counts. This chain connects TRBV5-1 to TRBJ2-3; 8 bases match TRBD1. The CDR3 sequence is 16 residues long. Trimming removed 3 bases from V and 2 bases from J; junction bases left unmatched: 8. Germline V gene lookup returns CDR1 SGHRS and CDR2 YFSETQ. In nucleotides, the CDR3 is TGCGCCAGCAGCTCCCTGACAGGGGCTCTCACAGATACGCAGTATTTT. It yields the protein CASSSLTGALTDTQYF.

This clonotype was observed many times. This sequence joins TRBV4-1 and TRBJ2-3; TRBD1 or TRBD2 may be the D gene (5 bases each). The ends were cut back, 0 bases at V and 0 bases at J, with 10 bases in the middle. CDR3 length: 16 residues. Germline V CDR1 and CDR2: MGHRA, YSYEKL. The CDR3 region is CASSQEGTPSTDTQYF. The DNA of the CDR3 is TGCGCCAGCAGCCAAGAGGGGACCCCGAGCACAGATACGCAGTATTTT.

The chain has TRBV7-9 and TRBJ1-5, with D hard to call. The CDR3 sequence is 16 residues long. Germline V gene sequence: CDR1 SEHNR, CDR2 FQNEAQ (reference sequence). Trimming shortened V by 5 bases and J by 6 bases, and 20 bases separated the two germline ends. The CDR3: CASSNELADKSQPQHF. In DNA, the CDR3 is TGTGCCAGCAGCAACGAATTGGCCGACAAGTCTCAGCCCCAGCATTTT.

This clonotype was seen at least ten times. CDR3 region: CASKRQIDTEAFF. The CDR3, as DNA: TGTGCCAGCAAAAGGCAGATCGACACTGAAGCTTTCTTT. The rearrangement joins TRBV7-3 to TRBJ1-1; D ambiguous. The V and J ends lost 7 bases and 3 bases respectively, with 12 bases between them. The CDR3 loop spans 13 amino acids. CDR1 is SGHTA and CDR2 is FQGTGA in the germline V gene.